This T cell receptor beta chain was sequenced in a study of blood T cells in healthy people across ages. The study, taken as a whole, reports: Comparison with aged donors showed that long-lived donors had more naive CD4+ cells and higher diversity.

Then a second PCR, running roughly 7 to 12 cycles, was carried out with a sample-barcoded 5' primer and a J-beta primer mix. Each CDR3 protein is one row after TCRdb ran MiXCR on the 5' RACE reads. The table has 1.5 million to 2 million distinct CDR3 sequences, 40% to 55% seen once. The CDR3 has 16 amino acids. CDR1 is SGHTA, CDR2 FQGNSA, per germline. Peripheral blood, about 9.3 milliliters per donor, was collected. Regarding this clonotype: What it recognizes is unknown.

The chain links TRBV7-2 to TRBJ2-7; TRBD2 matches at 8 bases. The DNA end lines up better with TRBJ2-5; the J call may be wrong. The sequencing sample was made of blood. The source of this sequence is a woman between 40 and 50 years old in good health. Here the CDR3 DNA reads TGTGCCAGCAGCCCTCTGGGCGGGGGGATAATAGAGACCCAGTACTTC. Translating it yields CASSPLGGGIIETQYF.